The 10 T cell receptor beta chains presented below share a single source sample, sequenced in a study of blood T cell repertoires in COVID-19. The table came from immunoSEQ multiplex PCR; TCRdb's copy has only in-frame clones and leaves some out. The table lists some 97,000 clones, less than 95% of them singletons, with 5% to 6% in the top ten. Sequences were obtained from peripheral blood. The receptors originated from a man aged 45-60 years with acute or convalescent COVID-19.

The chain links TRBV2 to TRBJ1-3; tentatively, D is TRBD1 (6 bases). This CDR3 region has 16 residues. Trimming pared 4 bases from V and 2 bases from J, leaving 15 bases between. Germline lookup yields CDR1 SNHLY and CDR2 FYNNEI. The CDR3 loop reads CASSALQGSTGNTIYF. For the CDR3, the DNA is TGTGCCAGCAGTGCGCTACAGGGCTCTACTGGAAACACCATATATTTT.

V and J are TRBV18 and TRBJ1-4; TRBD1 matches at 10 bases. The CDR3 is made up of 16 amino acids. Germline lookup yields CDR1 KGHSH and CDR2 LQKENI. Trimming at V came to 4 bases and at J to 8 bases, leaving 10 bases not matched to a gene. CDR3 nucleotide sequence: TGTGCCAGCTCACACAGCTCGGACAGGGGGTTCGAAAAACTGTTTTTT. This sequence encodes CASSHSSDRGFEKLFF.

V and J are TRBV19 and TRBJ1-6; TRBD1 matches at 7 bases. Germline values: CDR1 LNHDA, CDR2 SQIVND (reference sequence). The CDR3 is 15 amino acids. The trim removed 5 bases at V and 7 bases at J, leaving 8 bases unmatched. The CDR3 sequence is CASSSQGMGNSPLHF. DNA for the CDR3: TGTGCCAGTAGTTCACAGGGGATGGGAAATTCACCCCTCCACTTT.

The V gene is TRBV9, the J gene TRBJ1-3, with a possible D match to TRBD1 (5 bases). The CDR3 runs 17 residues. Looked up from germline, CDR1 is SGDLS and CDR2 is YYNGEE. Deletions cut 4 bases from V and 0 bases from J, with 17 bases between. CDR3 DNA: TGTGCCAGCAGCCCGTGGGAAGCGGGGGTCTCTGGAAACACCATATATTTT. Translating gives CASSPWEAGVSGNTIYF. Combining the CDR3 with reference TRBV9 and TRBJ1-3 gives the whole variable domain DSGVTQTPKHLITATGQRVTLRCSPRSGDLSVYWYQQSLDQGLQFLIQYYNGEERAKGNILERFSAQQFPDLHSELNLSSLELGDSALYFCASSPWEAGVSGNTIYFGEGSWLTVV.

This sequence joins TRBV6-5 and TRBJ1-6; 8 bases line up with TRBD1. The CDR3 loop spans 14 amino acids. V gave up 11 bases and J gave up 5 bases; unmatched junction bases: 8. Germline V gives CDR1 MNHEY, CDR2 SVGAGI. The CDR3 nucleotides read TGTGCCGGACGGGACAGGAATAATAATTCACCCCTCCACTTT. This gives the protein CAGRDRNNNSPLHF.

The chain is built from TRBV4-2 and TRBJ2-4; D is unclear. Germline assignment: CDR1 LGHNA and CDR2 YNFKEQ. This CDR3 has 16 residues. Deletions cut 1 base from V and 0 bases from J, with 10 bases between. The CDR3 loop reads CASSQVFEQAKNIQYF. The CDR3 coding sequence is TGTGCCAGCAGCCAAGTATTTGAACAAGCCAAAAACATTCAGTACTTC.

CDR3 sequence: CASSDSGATYNEQFF. CDR3 DNA: TGTGCCAGCAGCGATAGCGGTGCGACTTACAATGAGCAGTTCTTC. This sequence joins TRBV7-2 and TRBJ2-1; D might be TRBD2 (6 bases). The V end was cut by 5 bases, the J end by 4 bases, with 15 bases between. The CDR3 loop spans 15 amino acids. Germline values: CDR1 SGHTA, CDR2 FQGNSA. Full variable domain (missing parts from reference TRBV7-2 and TRBJ2-1): GAGVSQSPSNKVTEKGKDVELRCDPISGHTALYWYRQSLGQGLEFLIYFQGNSAPDKSGLPSDRFSAERTGGSVSTLTIQRTQQEDSAVYLCASSDSGATYNEQFFGPGTRLTVL.

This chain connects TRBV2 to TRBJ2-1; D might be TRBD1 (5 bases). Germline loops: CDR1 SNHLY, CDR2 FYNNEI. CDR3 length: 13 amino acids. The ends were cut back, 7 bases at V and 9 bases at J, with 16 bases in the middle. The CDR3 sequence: CASMRQSPSEQFF. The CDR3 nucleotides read TGTGCCAGCATGAGACAGTCCCCCAGTGAGCAGTTCTTC. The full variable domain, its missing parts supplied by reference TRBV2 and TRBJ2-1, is EPEVTQTPSHQVTQMGQEVILRCVPISNHLYFYWYRQILGQKVEFLVSFYNNEISEKSEIFDDQFSVERPDGSNFTLKIRSTKLEDSAMYFCASMRQSPSEQFFGPGTRLTVL.

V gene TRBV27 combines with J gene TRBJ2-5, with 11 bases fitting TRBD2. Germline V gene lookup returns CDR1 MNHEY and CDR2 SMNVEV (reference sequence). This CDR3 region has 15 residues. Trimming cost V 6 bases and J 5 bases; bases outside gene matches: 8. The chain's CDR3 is CASSDLAGGDETQYF. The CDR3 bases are TGTGCCAGCAGCGATCTAGCGGGAGGAGATGAGACCCAGTACTTC.

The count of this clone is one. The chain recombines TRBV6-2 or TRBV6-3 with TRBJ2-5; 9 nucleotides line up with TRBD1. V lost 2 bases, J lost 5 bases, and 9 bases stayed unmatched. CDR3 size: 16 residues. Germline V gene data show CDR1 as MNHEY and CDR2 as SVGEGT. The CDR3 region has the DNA TGTGCCAGCAGTTACCGGTCGGGACAGGGTCGGGAGACCCAGTACTTC. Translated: CASSYRSGQGRETQYF.